This entry lists 27 T cell receptor beta chains sequenced from one sample in a study of spatial heterogeneity in lung cancer. Regarding the study as a whole: Counts of expanded alpha and beta TCRs within tumors tracked the tumor nonsynonymous mutation count.

For these TCRs, the target antigens are not known. TCRdb independently ran MiXCR on the 5' RACE reads; one entry per CDR3 protein. This table has about 9,800 distinct CDR3 sequences, more than 5% appearing once. Specified time point: sample taken at primary tumor resection. The material was lung tumor tissue, obtained at surgery. Every receptor here comes from a male donor with early-stage non-small cell lung cancer.

At least ten counts were recorded for this clonotype. The rearrangement joins TRBV10-1 to TRBJ1-1, with a weak D call TRBD1 (5 bases). This CDR3 comprises 15 residues. The V end was cut by 0 bases, the J end by 1 base, with 9 bases between. CDR1 is WNHNN, CDR2 SYGVQD, per germline (reference sequence). CDR3 sequence reads: CASSESRGWNTEAFF. The CDR3 bases are TGCGCCAGCAGTGAGTCGAGGGGTTGGAACACTGAAGCTTTCTTT.

This clonotype was counted ten times or more. The rearrangement links TRBV19 to TRBJ2-1; D is uncertain. The V end lost 2 bases, the J end lost 6 bases, and 5 bases lay between the germline ends. The CDR3 spans 12 residues. The germline V gene encodes CDR1 LNHDA and CDR2 SQIVND (reference sequence). CDR3 region: CASSIRVNEQFF. The CDR3 region has the DNA TGTGCCAGTAGTATACGAGTCAATGAGCAGTTCTTC.

By proportion, this clonotype is medium-sized (0.01 to 0.1%). The chain employs TRBV5-1 and TRBJ2-1, with a tentative D call TRBD2 (7 bases). V was clipped by 4 bases and J by 9 bases, with 17 bases between them. CDR3 length: 14 residues. Germline lookup yields CDR1 SGHRS and CDR2 YFSETQ. The CDR3 is CASSRLQGGAEQFF. In DNA form, the CDR3 reads TGCGCCAGCAGCCGGCTACAAGGGGGGGCTGAGCAGTTCTTC.

This clonotype occurred many times. The V call is TRBV28, the J call TRBJ1-1; 8 bases are shared with TRBD1. J lost 4 bases, V lost 1 base, and 5 bases had no gene match. The CDR3 sequence is 15 residues long. Germline V CDR1 and CDR2: MDHEN, SYDVKM. The CDR3 sequence: CASSLSQGAGTEAFF. CDR3 nucleotide sequence: TGTGCCAGCAGTTTATCCCAGGGGGCGGGCACTGAAGCTTTCTTT.

The chain links TRBV20-1 to TRBJ2-7; 12 bases align to TRBD2. The CDR3 extends over 14 amino acids. V was clipped by 5 bases and J by 6 bases; unmatched bases: 8. Germline assignment: CDR1 DFQATT and CDR2 SNEGSKA (reference sequence). The CDR3 bases are TGCAGTGCTTACAGGACTAGCGGGATGAGCGAGCAGTACTTC. Translating it yields CSAYRTSGMSEQYF.

Many counts were recorded for this clonotype. The J gene is TRBJ2-3, the V gene TRBV11-2; TRBD2 matches 11 bases. The CDR3 runs to 15 residues. Germline V gene sequence: CDR1 SGHAT, CDR2 FQNNGV. The J segment lost 8 bases and the V segment lost 5 bases, leaving 9 bases of the junction unmatched. CDR3 bases: TGTGCCAGCAGCAAGTTTAGCGGGAGGGACAGTACGCAGTATTTT. Encoded protein: CASSKFSGRDSTQYF.

This clonotype has ten or more counts. The CDR3 loop reads CASSFPNVLTF. CDR3 bases: TGTGCCAGCAGCTTCCCCAACGTCCTGACTTTC. The chain carries TRBV5-8 and TRBJ2-6; D is ambiguous. The germline V and J ends were trimmed by 2 bases and 8 bases, with 2 bases remaining between them. The CDR3 totals 11 residues. Per the germline V gene, CDR1 is SGHTS and CDR2 is YDEGEE.

This clonotype was counted many times. The V call is TRBV5-1, the J call TRBJ1-6, with D hard to call. The germline CDR1 and CDR2 sequences are SGHRS and YFSETQ. V was cut by 3 bases and J by 8 bases, with 9 bases left in between. The CDR3 has 13 residues. The CDR3 region has the DNA TGCGCCAGCAGCTCGGACGGCGATTCACCCCTCCACTTT. Translation gives CASSSDGDSPLHF.

This clonotype was recorded at least ten times. This sequence joins TRBV12-3 or TRBV12-4 and TRBJ2-3, with no clear D. CDR3 size: 16 residues. V shed 1 base and J shed 3 bases, with 14 bases lying between them. The CDR3 loop is CASSLGTPEGTDTQYF. The CDR3, as DNA: TGTGCCAGCAGTTTAGGGACGCCCGAAGGTACAGATACGCAGTATTTT.

This clonotype has a count of ten or more. Here the CDR3 reads CASKQGSPNTEAFF. The CDR3 region has the DNA TGTGCCAGCAAACAGGGCTCCCCAAACACTGAAGCTTTCTTT. The chain carries TRBV28 and TRBJ1-1; tentative D call: TRBD1 (6 bases). The germline V and J ends were trimmed by 7 bases and 2 bases, with 14 bases remaining between them. Germline V gene sequence: CDR1 MDHEN, CDR2 SYDVKM. CDR3 size: 14 residues.

Judged by abundance, this clonotype is medium-sized. This chain connects TRBV10-1 to TRBJ2-2, with 9 bases fitting TRBD1. Per the germline V gene, CDR1 is WNHNN and CDR2 is SYGVQD (reference sequence). CDR3 length: 14 residues. The trim removed 5 bases at V and 7 bases at J, leaving 5 bases unmatched. The CDR3 DNA follows: TGCGCCAGCAGTTACAGGGGGCACGGCGGGGAGCTGTTTTTT. Its protein is CASSYRGHGGELFF.

By its share, this clonotype is large. The V call is TRBV7-3, the J call TRBJ2-2; tentative D call: TRBD1 (5 bases). There are 14 residues in the CDR3. Trimming removed 2 bases from V and 3 bases from J, with 7 bases in between. Germline values: CDR1 SGHTA, CDR2 FQGTGA. The CDR3 region has the DNA TGTGCCAGCAGCTTAGACAGTTACACCGGGGAGCTGTTTTTT. This gives the protein CASSLDSYTGELFF.

In this sample, this clonotype is medium-sized. This chain connects TRBV12-3 or TRBV12-4 to TRBJ2-5; weak D call: TRBD2 (5 bases). The CDR3 has 14 amino acids. Trimming pared 6 bases from V and 1 base from J, leaving 12 bases between. CDR3 residues: CASSPTGFQETQYF. The CDR3 coding sequence is TGTGCCAGCAGCCCGACGGGGTTCCAAGAGACCCAGTACTTC.

This clonotype was counted ten times or more. This sequence joins TRBV4-2 and TRBJ1-2; D unclear. Germline-derived CDR1 and CDR2 are LGHNA and YNFKEQ. Trimming took 2 bases from V and 10 from J, leaving 11 bases between them. The CDR3 is 12 residues long. CDR3 bases: TGTGCCAGCAGCCAATATCGTGATTCCTACACCTTC. Protein sequence: CASSQYRDSYTF.

This clonotype was observed at least ten times. The chain recombines TRBV20-1 with TRBJ2-1; TRBD2 agrees at 7 bases. J lost 0 bases, V lost 6 bases, and 11 bases had no gene match. Germline CDR1 and CDR2: DFQATT and SNEGSKA (reference sequence). CDR3 length: 16 residues. CDR3 in DNA: TGCAGTGCCAAAATACTAGCGCCCAGCTCCTACAATGAGCAGTTCTTC. This codes for CSAKILAPSSYNEQFF.

This clonotype was observed many times. The V call is TRBV15, the J call TRBJ1-5, with 7 bases matching TRBD1. J lost 7 bases, V lost 0 bases, and 6 bases had no gene match. Germline loops: CDR1 LNHNV, CDR2 YYDKDF (reference sequence). The CDR3 is made up of 15 amino acids. CDR3 DNA sequence: TGTGCCACCAGCAGAGATTCCAGGACAGGACAGCCCCAGCATTTT. It yields the protein CATSRDSRTGQPQHF. Supplemented by reference TRBV15 and TRBJ1-5, the full variable domain reads DAMVIQNPRYQVTQFGKPVTLSCSQTLNHNVMYWYQQKSSQAPKLLFHYYDKDFNNEADTPDNFQSRRPNTSFCFLDIRSPGLGDTAMYLCATSRDSRTGQPQHFGDGTRLSIL.

This clonotype was seen repeatedly, ten times or more. The chain has TRBV12-3 or TRBV12-4 and TRBJ1-1; 10 bases map to TRBD1. V lost 5 bases, J lost 0 bases, and 6 bases stayed unmatched. There are 16 residues in the CDR3. The CDR3 region is CASSPGTGAVNTEAFF. The CDR3 coding sequence is TGTGCCAGCAGTCCCGGGACAGGGGCCGTGAACACTGAAGCTTTCTTT.

At least ten counts were recorded for this clonotype. The chain combines TRBV5-6 with TRBJ2-7; a weak D match, TRBD2 (5 bases). CDR1 and CDR2 from the germline V gene are SGHDT and YYEEEE. V lost 1 base and J 2 bases, leaving 13 bases between the germline ends. The length of the CDR3 is 15 residues. CDR3 region: CASSLFTRSAYEQYV. The CDR3 nucleotides are TGTGCCAGCAGCTTGTTTACTAGAAGTGCCTACGAGCAGTACGTC.

This clonotype was found many times. This rearrangement joins TRBV24-1 to TRBJ2-7, with D possibly being TRBD1 (6 bases). Trimming shortened V by 1 base and J by 3 bases, and 12 bases separated the two germline ends. From germline, CDR1 is KGHDR and CDR2 SFDVKD. The CDR3 covers 15 residues. The CDR3 DNA reads as TGTGCCACCAGTGATTTCGGGCAGGGGATCTACGAGCAGTACTTC. Its protein is CATSDFGQGIYEQYF.

The sample holds many counts of this clonotype. CDR3 residues: CASSLNSWAEAFF. The CDR3 DNA reads as TGTGCCAGCAGCTTGAACAGCTGGGCTGAAGCTTTCTTT. V is TRBV11-2 and J is TRBJ1-1; D call uncertain. The V end lost 3 bases, the J end lost 6 bases, and 11 bases lay between the germline ends. Per germline, CDR1 SGHAT and CDR2 FQNNGV. CDR3 length equals 13 residues. Full variable domain (remainder filled in from reference TRBV11-2 and TRBJ1-1): EAGVAQSPRYKIIEKRQSVAFWCNPISGHATLYWYQQILGQGPKLLIQFQNNGVVDDSQLPKDRFSAERLKGVDSTLKIQPAKLEDSAVYLCASSLNSWAEAFFGQGTRLTVV.

There are many counts of this clonotype. This may be a read error, as it is one base from a much larger clone. The genes are TRBV25-1 and TRBJ1-2, with 7 bases identical to TRBD1. CDR3 length: 16 residues. CDR1 MGHDK and CDR2 SYGVNS come from the germline V gene. The CDR3 loop is CASNESETGIIYGYTF. CDR3 DNA: TGTGCCAGCAATGAATCTGAGACAGGGATTATATATGGCTACACCTTC.

By sample share, this clonotype is large. The gene calls are TRBV20-1 and TRBJ2-1, with 11 nucleotides matching TRBD2. J gave up 4 bases and V 2 bases, and 4 bases lay outside the gene matches. This CDR3 region has 15 residues. The V gene's germline CDR1 is DFQATT and CDR2 SNEGSKA (reference sequence). The CDR3: CSARKTSGIYNEQFF. The CDR3 nucleotides read TGCAGTGCTAGAAAGACTAGCGGGATATACAATGAGCAGTTCTTC.

This clonotype appeared many times. The chain links TRBV7-2 to TRBJ2-7; D possibly corresponds to TRBD1 (5 bases). Between the trimmed V and J ends, which lost 6 bases and 1 base, there was a span of 13 bases. This CDR3 contains 14 residues. Looked up from germline, CDR1 is SGHTA and CDR2 is FQGNSA. The CDR3 spells CASSRQSGSYEQYF. The DNA for the CDR3 is TGTGCCAGCAGTCGTCAATCAGGGTCCTACGAGCAGTACTTC.

This clonotype was seen repeatedly, ten times or more. This rearrangement joins TRBV7-7 to TRBJ1-5; TRBD1 is a possible D gene (6 bases). Germline V lookup: CDR1 SSHAT, CDR2 FNYEAQ (reference sequence). The CDR3 contains 16 residues. Trimming removed 3 bases at V and 5 bases at J, with 17 bases between. Written as DNA, the CDR3 is TGTGCCAGCAGCTTTTTTCGTGCGGCAGGGGATCAGCCCCAGCATTTT. Its translation: CASSFFRAAGDQPQHF.

In its sample, this clonotype ranks as medium-sized. The chain combines TRBV12-3 or TRBV12-4 with TRBJ1-2; TRBD1 is a possible D gene (5 bases). The V and J ends lost 8 bases and 4 bases respectively, with 23 bases between them. The CDR3 runs to 16 residues. The CDR3 region is CASSTGGTARSYGYTF. The CDR3 bases are TGTGCCAGCTCAACTGGGGGGACTGCGAGGTCCTATGGCTACACCTTC.

Ten or more counts support this clonotype. The genes are TRBV7-8 and TRBJ2-1, with 7 bases that match TRBD1. Germline CDR1 reads SGHVS; CDR2 reads FQNEAQ. The CDR3 runs 12 residues. V lost 4 bases to trimming and J lost 12 bases; unmatched junction nucleotides: 6. CDR3: CASSSRAGGQFF. The CDR3 nucleotides are TGTGCCAGCAGCTCCCGAGCAGGGGGGCAGTTCTTC.

This clonotype was recorded many times. The rearrangement links TRBV12-3 or TRBV12-4 to TRBJ2-5, with D tentatively TRBD1 (5 bases). V lost 1 base, J lost 5 bases, and 8 bases lay in between. The CDR3 length is 13 residues. The CDR3 nucleotides read TGTGCCAGCAGTTTAGTAACAGGCGAGACCCAGTACTTC. It codes for CASSLVTGETQYF.